A single sample gave rise to the 28 T cell receptor beta chains below, sequenced in a study of cytomegalovirus exposure and HLA in healthy donors. With 60 Vbeta and 13 Jbeta primers, the PCR was carried out. Profiled with immunoSEQ multiplex PCR; TCRdb holds only in-frame clones, not every one. This sample has some 110,000 clones, with approximately 75% found just once. The material sequenced was PBMCs. These receptor sequences come from a middle-aged man in good health and CMV-seropositive.

The chain employs TRBV10-1 and TRBJ2-7, with D unclear. The CDR3 totals 13 residues. Trimming removed 5 bases at V and 5 bases at J, with 13 bases between. The germline CDR1 and CDR2 sequences are WNHNN and SYGVQD (reference sequence). The CDR3 loop reads CASSRRREDEQYF. CDR3 in DNA: TGCGCCAGCAGTCGTAGACGTGAGGACGAGCAGTACTTC.

V usage is TRBV6-5 and J usage is TRBJ1-5, with a tentative D call TRBD1 (6 bases). Germline V gene data show CDR1 as MNHEY and CDR2 as SVGAGI. The V and J ends lost 6 bases and 6 bases respectively, with 15 bases between them. The CDR3 consists of 14 residues. DNA of the CDR3: TGTGCCAGCAGAGAACAGGGTTTTGGTCAGCCCCAGCATTTT. This gives the protein CASREQGFGQPQHF.

J is TRBJ2-7 and V is TRBV2; 10 nucleotides align to TRBD1. This CDR3 is 13 amino acids long. The germline V gene encodes CDR1 SNHLY and CDR2 FYNNEI. V trimming: 6 bases; J trimming: 6 bases; junction bases outside the gene matches: 5. DNA of the CDR3: TGTGCCAGCAGCTCAGACAGGGGGCTCGAGCAGTACTTC. Its translation is CASSSDRGLEQYF. Full variable domain (missing parts from reference TRBV2 and TRBJ2-7): EPEVTQTPSHQVTQMGQEVILRCVPISNHLYFYWYRQILGQKVEFLVSFYNNEISEKSEIFDDQFSVERPDGSNFTLKIRSTKLEDSAMYFCASSSDRGLEQYFGPGTRLTVT.

The chain joins TRBV19 to TRBJ1-2, with TRBD1 identical over 7 bases. CDR1 and CDR2 (germline): LNHDA, SQIVND (reference sequence). The V segment lost 5 bases and the J segment 6 bases; nucleotides outside the gene matches: 9. This CDR3 spans 14 amino acids. Here the CDR3 DNA reads TGTGCCAGTAGTCTTCGGACAGGTCAAAATGGCTACACCTTC. Its protein product is CASSLRTGQNGYTF.

V and J are TRBV10-3 and TRBJ1-1, with D hard to call. The V end was cut by 9 bases, the J end by 4 bases, with 9 bases between. This CDR3 contains 11 residues. Germline assignment: CDR1 ENHRY and CDR2 SYGVKD. This chain's CDR3 is CAIGRATEAFF. In DNA, the CDR3 is TGTGCCATAGGGCGGGCCACTGAAGCTTTCTTT.

V is TRBV5-1 and J is TRBJ2-3; 7 nucleotides align to TRBD2. The CDR3 runs to 14 residues. V gave up 7 bases and J gave up 2 bases; unmatched junction bases: 7. Looked up from germline, CDR1 is SGHRS and CDR2 is YFSETQ. DNA of the CDR3: TGCGCCAGCTCTCGAGCGGGGATCACAGATACGCAGTATTTT. It codes for CASSRAGITDTQYF.

This chain joins TRBV4-1 and TRBJ2-5; 7 bases are a match to TRBD2. Germline CDR1 MGHRA, CDR2 YSYEKL. Unmatched junction bases numbered 9, after V lost 3 bases and J lost 2 bases. The CDR3 consists of 16 residues. The CDR3 loop is CASSQGGYRVQETQYF. In DNA, the CDR3 is TGCGCCAGCAGCCAGGGGGGGTATCGGGTTCAAGAGACCCAGTACTTC.

V is TRBV5-1 and J is TRBJ1-1; 9 positions match TRBD1. Germline loops: CDR1 SGHRS, CDR2 YFSETQ. This CDR3 is 15 amino acids long. J was trimmed by 2 bases and V by 4 bases; bases with no gene match: 6. The CDR3 DNA is TGCGCCAGCAGCGCTACGGGACAGGGAAACACTGAAGCTTTCTTT. Residues: CASSATGQGNTEAFF.

The chain carries TRBV6-1 and TRBJ2-7; 7 positions agree with TRBD1. Unmatched junction bases numbered 12, after V lost 2 bases and J lost 2 bases. CDR1 is MNHNS and CDR2 is SASEGT in the germline V gene. The CDR3 is 17 residues long. For the CDR3, the DNA is TGTGCCAGCAGTGAATCCGTCGGGACAGCTCTTACCTACGAGCAGTACTTC. Its protein product is CASSESVGTALTYEQYF.

This chain connects TRBV10-3 to TRBJ2-2, with TRBD1 identical over 12 bases. CDR1 is ENHRY and CDR2 is SYGVKD in the germline V gene. The CDR3 is 15 amino acids. The trim removed 8 bases at V and 14 bases at J, leaving 15 bases unmatched. DNA for the CDR3: TGTGCCATCGGGGGGACAGGGGGCGGTCCCCACCGCCTGTTTTTT. Translated: CAIGGTGGGPHRLFF.

The J gene is TRBJ1-3, the V gene TRBV6-5; D perhaps matches TRBD1 (5 bases). This CDR3 spans 15 amino acids. Germline assignment: CDR1 MNHEY and CDR2 SVGAGI. V gave up 6 bases and J gave up 0 bases, with 12 bases separating them. CDR3 DNA: TGTGCCAGCAGGGAGACAGAATCCTCTGGAAACACCATATATTTT. Its translation: CASRETESSGNTIYF.

The chain couples TRBV5-8 to TRBJ2-1; no reliable D call. The CDR3 sequence is 15 residues long. CDR1 is SGHTS, CDR2 YDEGEE, per germline. V was trimmed by 4 bases and J by 2 bases, leaving 13 bases between them. CDR3 bases: TGTGCCAGCAGCCCCACGGTCCTCACCTACAATGAGCAGTTCTTC. Residues: CASSPTVLTYNEQFF.

V and J are TRBV7-9 and TRBJ2-1; 10 bases are shared with TRBD2. Germline CDR1 and CDR2: SEHNR and FQNEAQ (reference sequence). This CDR3 is built from 17 residues. V lost 2 bases and J lost 4; bases outside the gene matches: 8. The CDR3 region is CASSLRVGTSAYNEQFF. CDR3 nucleotide sequence: TGTGCCAGCAGCTTAAGGGTCGGGACTAGCGCTTACAATGAGCAGTTCTTC.

V is TRBV6-1 and J is TRBJ1-2, with TRBD1 as a possible D gene (6 bases). Trimming took off 3 bases at V and 2 bases at J, with 10 bases between the two ends. CDR1 is MNHNS, CDR2 SASEGT, per germline. This CDR3 has 14 residues. The CDR3 region is CASSDPQGNYGYTF. CDR3 coding DNA: TGTGCCAGCAGTGACCCTCAGGGGAACTATGGCTACACCTTC.

The rearrangement uses TRBV7-2 and TRBJ1-1, with D maybe TRBD1 (6 bases). The CDR3 covers 15 residues. Trimming removed 4 bases at V and 2 bases at J, with 14 bases between. CDR1 is SGHTA and CDR2 is FQGNSA in the germline V gene. The CDR3 DNA reads as TGTGCCAGCAGCTACCAGGGACAAGCTAACACTGAAGCTTTCTTT. This encodes CASSYQGQANTEAFF. The variable domain in full, with the rest retrieved from reference TRBV7-2 and TRBJ1-1, is GAGVSQSPSNKVTEKGKDVELRCDPISGHTALYWYRQSLGQGLEFLIYFQGNSAPDKSGLPSDRFSAERTGGSVSTLTIQRTQQEDSAVYLCASSYQGQANTEAFFGQGTRLTVV.

Only a few counts were recorded for this clone. This chain joins TRBV2 and TRBJ1-6, with 7 bases lining up with TRBD1. Germline CDR1 is SNHLY and CDR2 is FYNNEI. V lost 10 bases and J lost 6; bases outside the gene matches: 6. The CDR3 contains 13 residues. In DNA, the CDR3 is TGTGCCACCTTGACAGGGCCTAATTCACCCCTCCACTTT. It specifies CATLTGPNSPLHF.

The chain links TRBV6-1 to TRBJ2-7; 9 nucleotides line up with TRBD1. With 5 bases clipped from V and 5 bases from J, the junction kept 1 base outside the gene matches. The CDR3 has 12 amino acids. Germline V gene lookup returns CDR1 MNHNS and CDR2 SASEGT. The CDR3 nucleotides read TGTGCCAGCAGTTGGGACAGGGACGAGCAGTACTTC. Translating it yields CASSWDRDEQYF.

CDR3 protein: CSVQTYSGNTIYF. In DNA form, the CDR3 reads TGCAGCGTACAGACCTACTCTGGAAACACCATATATTTT. The chain recombines TRBV29-1 with TRBJ2-2, with no clear D. Judging by the DNA end, TRBJ1-3 fits better; the J call may be wrong. The CDR3 consists of 13 residues. Germline CDR1 SQVTM, CDR2 ANQGSEA.

V usage is TRBV19 and J usage is TRBJ1-5; TRBD1 matches at 7 bases. CDR1 is LNHDA, CDR2 SQIVND, per germline (reference sequence). The CDR3 has 16 residues. Germline trimming cut 3 bases from V and 3 bases from J; bases unmatched to any gene: 8. Written as DNA, the CDR3 is TGTGCCAGTAGTATGGTAAGGGACAGACCCAATCAGCCCCAGCATTTT. It yields the protein CASSMVRDRPNQPQHF.

The rearrangement joins TRBV5-6 to TRBJ2-7; 7 bases map to TRBD1. Trimming took 5 bases from V and 5 from J; bases not matched to a gene: 7. Germline V gives CDR1 SGHDT, CDR2 YYEEEE. This CDR3 spans 13 amino acids. CDR3 nucleotide sequence: TGTGCCAGCAGGTTACGGGACAGCCACGAGCAGTACTTC. It specifies CASRLRDSHEQYF.

The genes are TRBV7-2 and TRBJ2-1; 7 nucleotides match TRBD2. Germline assignment: CDR1 SGHTA and CDR2 FQGNSA. V was clipped by 5 bases and J by 5 bases; unmatched bases: 3. The CDR3 has 13 residues. The CDR3 DNA follows: TGTGCCAGCAGCCCTAGCGGAAACAATGAGCAGTTCTTC. This codes for CASSPSGNNEQFF.

The gene calls are TRBV5-1 and TRBJ2-3, with 12 positions matching TRBD2. With V trimmed by 0 bases and J by 0 bases, 2 bases remained unmatched. The CDR3 has 17 residues. Germline-derived CDR1 and CDR2 are SGHRS and YFSETQ. CDR3 sequence reads: CASSLGTSGGSTDTQYF. For the CDR3, the DNA is TGCGCCAGCAGCTTGGGAACTAGCGGGGGGAGCACAGATACGCAGTATTTT.

A few counts support this clone. V gene TRBV28 combines with J gene TRBJ2-7; D is ambiguous. The CDR3 length is 14 residues. The germline V and J ends were trimmed by 8 bases and 0 bases, with 14 bases remaining between them. In germline, CDR1 is MDHEN, CDR2 SYDVKM. For the CDR3, the DNA is TGTGCCAGCTCAAACAGTGGTAGCTCCTACGAGCAGTACTTC. Translating gives CASSNSGSSYEQYF.

This clone has more than one count but fewer than ten. The V call is TRBV7-9, the J call TRBJ1-2; TRBD1 agrees at 7 bases. Trimming cost V 5 bases and J 5 bases; bases outside gene matches: 17. The CDR3 totals 17 residues. Per germline, CDR1 SEHNR and CDR2 FQNEAQ (reference sequence). The CDR3 region has the DNA TGTGCCAGCAGCCGCTGGGACCCGGGGCCAGGGGGGTATGGCTACACCTTC. Translation gives CASSRWDPGPGGYGYTF.

The gene calls are TRBV28 and TRBJ1-2; no clear D. The CDR3 spans 12 residues. The germline gives CDR1 MDHEN, CDR2 SYDVKM. V was shortened by 6 bases and J by 4 bases, with 9 bases between the two germline ends. The CDR3 loop is CASRRESYGYTF. CDR3 nucleotide sequence: TGTGCCAGCAGGAGGGAGAGCTATGGCTACACCTTC.

The V and J genes are TRBV14 and TRBJ1-4; D gene uncertain. CDR1 and CDR2 from the germline V gene are SGHDN and FVKESK. The CDR3 runs to 15 residues. V dropped 1 base and J dropped 8 bases, with 14 bases sitting between them. CDR3: CASSQGLGNGEKLFF. The CDR3 bases are TGTGCCAGCAGCCAAGGACTTGGAAATGGCGAAAAACTGTTTTTT.

This clone has a handful of counts. The rearrangement joins TRBV28 to TRBJ1-2, with D perhaps matching TRBD1 (5 bases). V was trimmed by 7 bases and J by 7 bases, leaving 13 bases between them. CDR3 size: 12 residues. Germline V gene data show CDR1 as MDHEN and CDR2 as SYDVKM. The CDR3 is CASTDSKVGYTF. DNA of the CDR3: TGTGCCAGCACCGACAGTAAAGTTGGCTACACCTTC.

The rearrangement uses TRBV2 and TRBJ2-5; tentatively, D is TRBD2 (6 bases). Between the trimmed V and J ends, which lost 5 bases and 5 bases, there was a span of 15 bases. This CDR3 is built from 14 residues. Germline values: CDR1 SNHLY, CDR2 FYNNEI. CDR3 protein: CASSPRQGGETQYF. The CDR3, as DNA: TGTGCCAGCAGTCCCCGGCAGGGAGGTGAGACCCAGTACTTC.